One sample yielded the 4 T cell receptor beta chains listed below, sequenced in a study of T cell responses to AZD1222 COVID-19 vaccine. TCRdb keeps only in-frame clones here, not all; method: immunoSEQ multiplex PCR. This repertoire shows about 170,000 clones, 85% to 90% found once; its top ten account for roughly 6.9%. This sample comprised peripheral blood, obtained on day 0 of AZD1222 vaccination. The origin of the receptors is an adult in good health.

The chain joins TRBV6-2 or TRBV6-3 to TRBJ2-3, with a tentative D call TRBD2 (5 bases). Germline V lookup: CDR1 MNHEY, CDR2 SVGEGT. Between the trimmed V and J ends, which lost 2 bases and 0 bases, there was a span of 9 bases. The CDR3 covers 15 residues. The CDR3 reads CASSYVASSTDTQYF. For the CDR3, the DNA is TGTGCCAGCAGTTACGTAGCGAGTAGCACAGATACGCAGTATTTT.

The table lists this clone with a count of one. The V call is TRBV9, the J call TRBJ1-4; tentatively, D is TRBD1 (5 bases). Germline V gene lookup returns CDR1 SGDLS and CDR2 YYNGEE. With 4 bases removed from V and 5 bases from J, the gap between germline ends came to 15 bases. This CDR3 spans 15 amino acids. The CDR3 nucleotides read TGTGCCAGCAGCTTCCTGGGGCAGAAGAATGAAAAACTGTTTTTT. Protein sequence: CASSFLGQKNEKLFF.

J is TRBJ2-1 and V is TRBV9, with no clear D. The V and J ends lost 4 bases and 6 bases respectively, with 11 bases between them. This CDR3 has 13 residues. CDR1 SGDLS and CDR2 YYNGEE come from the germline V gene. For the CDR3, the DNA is TGTGCCAGCAGCCCCCGGAGAGTCAATGAGCAGTTCTTC. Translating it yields CASSPRRVNEQFF.

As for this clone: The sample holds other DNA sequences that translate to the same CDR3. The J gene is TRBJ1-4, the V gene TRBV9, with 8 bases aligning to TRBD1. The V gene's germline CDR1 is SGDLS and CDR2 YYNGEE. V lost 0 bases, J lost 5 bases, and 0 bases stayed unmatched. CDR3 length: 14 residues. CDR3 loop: CASSVGQGNEKLFF. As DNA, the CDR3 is TGTGCCAGCAGCGTAGGACAGGGGAATGAAAAACTGTTTTTT.